This TCR beta chain was found in a study of radiation and T cells in renal cell carcinoma. This CDR3 has 12 residues. Between the trimmed V and J ends, which lost 0 bases and 11 bases, there was a span of 9 bases. CDR1 is SGHRS, CDR2 YFSETQ, per germline. Measured with immunoSEQ multiplex PCR; TCRdb has only the in-frame clones, and not every one. The repertoire has about 25,000 clones, over 45% of them found once; the top ten carry approximately 23%. In its sample, this clone was seen a few times. Treatment reported: treatment-naive control, cytoreductive nephrectomy. J is TRBJ2-1 and V is TRBV5-1; D perhaps matches TRBD1 (6 bases). The sample in question was tumor tissue, obtained from a patient whose treatment was nephrectomy without radiotherapy. The clonotype originates from a man in his forties with renal cell carcinoma. The DNA for the CDR3 is TGCGCCAGCAGCTTGGGGGGGCCACAGCAGTTCTTC. It is translated as CASSLGGPQQFF.